A selection of T cell receptor beta chains follows, all from one sample in a study of T cell responses to AZD1222 COVID-19 vaccine. Clones were read by immunoSEQ multiplex PCR, and TCRdb kept only the in-frame ones, dropping some. The data show roughly 100,000 clones, with 84% seen just once and approximately 17% held by the top ten. Sequenced material: peripheral blood, taken on day 0 of AZD1222 vaccination. The receptors were gathered from an adult in good health. Each CDR3 is given without its conserved first and last residue.

j_call: TRBJ1-5
v_call: TRBV6-5
cdr3_aa: ASSNRGSPQH

j_call: TRBJ1-1
v_call: TRBV11-2
cdr3_aa: ASSFGQLNTEAF

j_call: TRBJ2-1
v_call: TRBV11-2
cdr3_aa: ASSLVQAGAYNEQF

j_call: TRBJ1-5
v_call: TRBV12-3/TRBV12-4
cdr3_aa: AVREGNQPQH

j_call: TRBJ1-1
v_call: TRBV5-5
cdr3_aa: ASSPPARNTEAF

j_call: TRBJ1-3
v_call: TRBV6-5
cdr3_aa: ASRAGSSGNTIY

j_call: TRBJ2-7
v_call: TRBV24-1
cdr3_aa: ATSDPDSSLYEQY

j_call: TRBJ1-2
v_call: TRBV18
cdr3_aa: ASSPASGGYT

j_call: TRBJ2-1
v_call: TRBV9
cdr3_aa: ASSGSSTYNEQF

j_call: TRBJ1-5
v_call: TRBV19
cdr3_aa: ASSIDTRGLNQPQH

j_call: TRBJ1-6
v_call: TRBV15
cdr3_aa: ATSSADRSSYNSPLH

j_call: TRBJ2-1
v_call: TRBV9
cdr3_aa: ASSMTGGYNEQF

j_call: TRBJ1-6
v_call: TRBV28
cdr3_aa: ASISRQRDNSPLH

j_call: TRBJ1-2
v_call: TRBV12-3/TRBV12-4
cdr3_aa: ASSLQGYGYT

j_call: TRBJ2-5
v_call: TRBV2
cdr3_aa: ASNGEVQETQY

j_call: TRBJ1-2
v_call: TRBV24-1
cdr3_aa: ATSGGYGYT

j_call: TRBJ2-3
v_call: TRBV7-2
cdr3_aa: ASRAGGTDTQY

j_call: TRBJ2-2
v_call: TRBV6-5
cdr3_aa: ASSYSIDRELF

j_call: TRBJ1-6
v_call: TRBV7-9
cdr3_aa: ASSPRQGGNNSPLH

j_call: TRBJ2-5
v_call: TRBV15
cdr3_aa: ATSRVGRKETQY

j_call: TRBJ1-1
v_call: TRBV7-2
cdr3_aa: ASSFFDQGEAF

j_call: TRBJ2-7
v_call: TRBV28
cdr3_aa: ASSPGPGQSSYEQY

j_call: TRBJ1-2
v_call: TRBV4-1
cdr3_aa: ASSQVQGPNYGYT

j_call: TRBJ1-2
v_call: TRBV7-2
cdr3_aa: ASRDRGANYGYT

j_call: TRBJ2-7
v_call: TRBV18
cdr3_aa: ASSLSGPKKNEQY

j_call: TRBJ2-3
v_call: TRBV6-9
cdr3_aa: ASSSKLAGGPDTQY

j_call: TRBJ2-7
v_call: TRBV5-1
cdr3_aa: ASSLGQGADEQY

j_call: TRBJ1-4
v_call: TRBV20-1
cdr3_aa: SASMTAATNEKLF

j_call: TRBJ2-1
v_call: TRBV19
cdr3_aa: ASRRAGGTYNEQF

j_call: TRBJ1-2
v_call: TRBV7-9
cdr3_aa: ASSLGQATRGGYT

j_call: TRBJ1-2
v_call: TRBV19
cdr3_aa: ASTRRGGNYGYT

j_call: TRBJ2-2
v_call: TRBV19
cdr3_aa: ASSRGSYGELF

j_call: TRBJ2-2
v_call: TRBV7-9
cdr3_aa: ASRPTGPNTGELF

j_call: TRBJ2-5
v_call: TRBV7-9
cdr3_aa: ASSFIETQY

j_call: TRBJ1-4
v_call: TRBV28
cdr3_aa: ASREAAKLF

j_call: TRBJ2-3
v_call: TRBV6-5
cdr3_aa: ASSYSGKYNTQY

j_call: TRBJ2-1
v_call: TRBV7-3
cdr3_aa: ASSPGQGSYNEQF

j_call: TRBJ1-6
v_call: TRBV11-2
cdr3_aa: ASSLAGVSPLH

j_call: TRBJ1-3
v_call: TRBV7-2
cdr3_aa: ASSSYIAGSGNTIY

j_call: TRBJ2-3
v_call: TRBV7-2
cdr3_aa: ASSLGRGRGDTQY

j_call: TRBJ2-7
v_call: TRBV7-6
cdr3_aa: ASSLVDYSSYEQY

j_call: TRBJ1-3
v_call: TRBV12-3/TRBV12-4
cdr3_aa: ASSISNGNTIY

j_call: TRBJ2-1
v_call: TRBV3-1/TRBV3-2
cdr3_aa: ASSRRTSGGYNEQF